This T cell receptor (beta chain) was recovered during a study of OX40 agonist ivuxolimab in advanced cancers. Study-wide context: Ivuxolimab, an antibody acting as an agonist of OX40 (CD134), was used to treat patients. Enrollees could have had prior anti-PD-1, anti-PD-L1 or anti-CTLA-4 therapy, which about 42% had received. Subjects had a mean age of around 60 years, with a range of about 23 to 79; less than 90% were male.

For this clone: What it recognizes is unknown.

Trimming pared 5 bases from V and 0 bases from J, leaving 14 bases between. Germline values: CDR1 SEHNR, CDR2 FQNEAQ (reference sequence). The CDR3 runs 16 residues. Libraries were prepared by immunoSEQ multiplex PCR; TCRdb keeps only in-frame clonotypes and omits some of them. The sample lists about 80,000 clones; about 94% were seen once. Regarding the study as a whole: Relatively little clonal expansion, among the lowest observed, appeared in partial responders at 0.1-3.0 mg/kg.

The material was CD4+ or CD8+ T cells sorted from blood, obtained in a trial of the OX40 agonist ivuxolimab. The chain employs TRBV7-9 and TRBJ2-1; tentative D call: TRBD1 (5 bases). The origin of this receptor is an adult with an advanced solid tumor such as melanoma, head and neck, liver or kidney cancer. The CDR3 DNA reads as TGTGCCAGCAGCCTCCTTGACAGCTACTCCTACAATGAGCAGTTCTTC. Residues: CASSLLDSYSYNEQFF.